These 23 T cell receptor beta chains were all obtained from the same sample, sequenced in a study of cytomegalovirus exposure and HLA in healthy donors. PCR employed 60 Vbeta and 13 Jbeta primers. Only in-frame clones appear in the TCRdb table, and some are missing; sequencing was by immunoSEQ multiplex PCR. The repertoire holds around 150,000 clones, with roughly 83% as singletons. Sequencing input: PBMCs. The origin of the receptors is a middle-aged man in good health and CMV-seronegative.

This chain connects TRBV11-2 to TRBJ1-5; D may be TRBD1 (5 bases). The V and J ends lost 5 bases and 9 bases respectively, with 11 bases between them. The CDR3 covers 12 residues. In germline, CDR1 is SGHAT, CDR2 FQNNGV. CDR3 residues: CASSIGAGPQHF. The DNA for the CDR3 is TGTGCCAGCAGCATAGGGGCGGGGCCCCAGCATTTT.

V is TRBV11-3 and J is TRBJ2-1; 7 nucleotides line up with TRBD2. V was pared by 3 bases and J by 9 bases, with 8 bases of the junction left unmatched. This CDR3 contains 14 residues. Germline V gene sequence: CDR1 SGHNT, CDR2 YENEEA. The CDR3: CASSFRGGLSEQFF. The CDR3 DNA reads TGTGCCAGCAGCTTTCGGGGAGGGCTGTCTGAGCAGTTCTTC.

V and J are TRBV7-9 and TRBJ2-3; 12 bases fit TRBD2. V shed 5 bases, J shed 6 bases, and the junction held 3 bases outside the gene matches. The CDR3 totals 14 residues. Germline values: CDR1 SEHNR, CDR2 FQNEAQ (reference sequence). CDR3 in amino acids: CASSPGTSGDTQYF. The CDR3 DNA follows: TGTGCCAGCAGCCCCGGGACTAGCGGGGATACGCAGTATTTT. Supplemented by reference TRBV7-9 and TRBJ2-3, the full variable domain reads DTGVSQNPRHKITKRGQNVTFRCDPISEHNRLYWYRQTLGQGPEFLTYFQNEAQLEKSRLLSDRFSAERPKGSFSTLEIQRTEQGDSAMYLCASSPGTSGDTQYFGPGTRLTVL.

The genes are TRBV4-2 and TRBJ1-5; D not resolved. This CDR3 comprises 15 residues. The germline V and J ends were trimmed by 0 bases and 7 bases, with 13 bases remaining between them. CDR1 LGHNA and CDR2 YNFKEQ come from the germline V gene. The CDR3 bases are TGTGCCAGCAGCCAAGACGGGTCCGGGGAGCAGCCCCAGCATTTT. The encoded protein is CASSQDGSGEQPQHF.

The chain couples TRBV6-5 to TRBJ1-6; the match to TRBD1 covers 8 bases. The V segment lost 6 bases and the J segment 5 bases; nucleotides outside the gene matches: 3. CDR3 length: 14 residues. Germline loops: CDR1 MNHEY, CDR2 SVGAGI. CDR3 loop: CASSTTGDNSPLHF. In nucleotides, the CDR3 is TGTGCCAGCAGCACGACAGGGGATAATTCACCCCTCCACTTT.

The V call is TRBV7-9, the J call TRBJ2-7; D gene ambiguous. In germline, CDR1 is SEHNR, CDR2 FQNEAQ (reference sequence). Trimming pared 1 base from V and 9 bases from J, leaving 10 bases between. CDR3 length: 12 residues. CDR3 protein: CASSLGEVVQYF. In DNA, the CDR3 is TGTGCCAGCAGCTTAGGAGAAGTAGTGCAGTACTTC.

The rearrangement joins TRBV5-1 to TRBJ1-5; weak D call: TRBD1 (5 bases). The CDR3 loop spans 17 amino acids. The germline V gene encodes CDR1 SGHRS and CDR2 YFSETQ. V dropped 0 bases and J dropped 2 bases, with 15 bases sitting between them. CDR3 sequence: CASSLGFGGAGNQPQHF. As DNA, the CDR3 is TGCGCCAGCAGCTTGGGTTTTGGAGGGGCGGGCAATCAGCCCCAGCATTTT. The whole variable domain, filled in from reference TRBV5-1 and TRBJ1-5, reads KAGVTQTPRYLIKTRGQQVTLSCSPISGHRSVSWYQQTPGQGLQFLFEYFSETQRNKGNFPGRFSGRQFSNSRSEMNVSTLELGDSALYLCASSLGFGGAGNQPQHFGDGTRLSIL.

This clone turned up a few times. V usage is TRBV19 and J usage is TRBJ2-7; D not certain. Germline V lookup: CDR1 LNHDA, CDR2 SQIVND (reference sequence). The CDR3 runs to 13 residues. Trimming pared 2 bases from V and 4 bases from J, leaving 9 bases between. The CDR3 loop is CASSISVTYEQYF. Written as DNA, the CDR3 is TGTGCCAGTAGTATATCGGTTACGTACGAGCAGTACTTC.

V usage is TRBV5-1 and J usage is TRBJ1-1; no reliable D call. The CDR3 is 17 amino acids. Trimming left V 1 base short and J 1 base short, with 17 bases between. Germline lookup yields CDR1 SGHRS and CDR2 YFSETQ. The CDR3 is CASSLNFLERRNTEAFF. In nucleotides, the CDR3 is TGCGCCAGCAGCTTGAATTTTTTGGAGCGTCGGAACACTGAAGCTTTCTTT.

The chain couples TRBV7-9 to TRBJ2-2, with 9 bases identical to TRBD1. V trimming: 5 bases; J trimming: 5 bases; junction bases outside the gene matches: 6. Germline V CDR1 and CDR2: SEHNR, FQNEAQ (reference sequence). The CDR3 has 15 residues. CDR3 coding DNA: TGTGCCAGCAGCGCTCGGGACAGGGAAACCGGGGAGCTGTTTTTT. Translating it yields CASSARDRETGELFF.

Only a few counts were recorded for this clone. This chain links TRBV6-6 with TRBJ2-7, with 12 positions matching TRBD2. The trim removed 4 bases at V and 2 bases at J, leaving 6 bases unmatched. There are 16 residues in the CDR3. Germline CDR1 reads MNHNY; CDR2 reads SVGAGI (reference sequence). Here the CDR3 DNA reads TGTGCCAGCAGTTCCTCGACTAGCGGGGGTCCCTACGAGCAGTACTTC. This codes for CASSSSTSGGPYEQYF.

This chain uses TRBV9 with TRBJ2-1; D uncertain. The V and J ends lost 4 bases and 2 bases respectively, with 10 bases between them. This CDR3 has 14 residues. The germline V gene has CDR1 SGDLS and CDR2 YYNGEE. CDR3 sequence: CASSPQMTYNEQFF. In nucleotides, the CDR3 is TGTGCCAGCAGCCCACAGATGACCTACAATGAGCAGTTCTTC.

V is TRBV28 and J is TRBJ1-2; D gene unclear. The ends were cut back, 6 bases at V and 1 base at J, with 6 bases in the middle. The CDR3 runs to 12 residues. CDR1 and CDR2 (germline): MDHEN, SYDVKM. CDR3 amino acids: CASSRINYGYTF. CDR3 nucleotide sequence: TGTGCCAGCAGCAGAATTAACTATGGCTACACCTTC.

The rearrangement links TRBV7-6 to TRBJ2-5, with unresolved D. Trimming shortened V by 5 bases and J by 4 bases, and 17 bases separated the two germline ends. The germline V gene has CDR1 SGHVS and CDR2 FNYEAQ. The CDR3 sequence is 15 residues long. The CDR3 spells CASSPPVPSGETQYF. The CDR3 region has the DNA TGTGCCAGCAGCCCCCCTGTCCCTTCGGGAGAGACCCAGTACTTC.

This clone is a singleton in its sample. The rearrangement joins TRBV29-1 to TRBJ1-1; 8 nucleotides line up with TRBD1. This CDR3 spans 13 amino acids. Germline CDR1 is SQVTM and CDR2 is ANQGSEA. The junction had 2 bases not matched to a gene; V was cut back by 5 bases and J by 0 bases. The CDR3 DNA is TGCAGCGTTCGACAGGGGCTGAACACTGAAGCTTTCTTT. Translated: CSVRQGLNTEAFF. The variable domain in full, completed from reference TRBV29-1 and TRBJ1-1, reads SAVISQKPSRDICQRGTSLTIQCQVDSQVTMMFWYRQQPGQSLTLIATANQGSEATYESGFVIDKFPISRPNLTFSTLTVSNMSPEDSSIYLCSVRQGLNTEAFFGQGTRLTVV.

This chain uses TRBV19 with TRBJ2-3, with 10 bases lining up with TRBD1. The V and J ends lost 3 bases and 3 bases, in that order; junction bases with no gene match: 6. Germline V gene data show CDR1 as LNHDA and CDR2 as SQIVND (reference sequence). CDR3 length: 16 residues. The DNA for the CDR3 is TGTGCCAGTAGTATCCCCCGGGACAGGGGAACAGATACGCAGTATTTT. Translated: CASSIPRDRGTDTQYF.

The rearrangement uses TRBV4-1 and TRBJ2-7; D remains unclear. V dropped 1 base and J dropped 3 bases, with 10 bases sitting between them. Germline V CDR1 and CDR2: MGHRA, YSYEKL. CDR3 length: 14 amino acids. CDR3 DNA sequence: TGCGCCAGCAGCCAAGGTCTATTCTACTACGAGCAGTACTTC. It is translated as CASSQGLFYYEQYF.

The chain has TRBV29-1 and TRBJ2-7; possibly TRBD2 for D (6 bases). V lost 1 base and J 3 bases, leaving 16 bases between the germline ends. There are 15 residues in the CDR3. The V gene's germline CDR1 is SQVTM and CDR2 ANQGSEA. The CDR3 sequence: CSVEGEVGRIYEQYF. The CDR3 DNA follows: TGCAGCGTTGAAGGGGAGGTAGGGCGAATCTACGAGCAGTACTTC.

The rearrangement joins TRBV7-9 to TRBJ1-6; tentative D call: TRBD1 (5 bases). Between the trimmed V and J ends, which lost 3 bases and 6 bases, there was a span of 12 bases. Per germline, CDR1 SEHNR and CDR2 FQNEAQ (reference sequence). The CDR3 extends over 15 amino acids. The CDR3 region is CASSFLDTGNSPLHF. CDR3 nucleotides: TGTGCCAGCAGCTTCCTGGACACGGGTAATTCACCCCTCCACTTT.

This chain connects TRBV9 to TRBJ2-3; D gene ambiguous. Deletions cut 4 bases from V and 2 bases from J, with 14 bases between. CDR1 SGDLS and CDR2 YYNGEE come from the germline V gene. The CDR3 totals 15 residues. The CDR3 DNA is TGTGCCAGCAGCTTTTCACAGTACCTCACAGATACGCAGTATTTT. Translated, it gives CASSFSQYLTDTQYF.

To note about this clone: At one end, the junction sequence differs from germline, possibly due to a read error. The chain carries TRBV7-9 and TRBJ2-2, with D maybe TRBD2 (7 bases). The CDR3 extends over 17 amino acids. Germline V CDR1 and CDR2: SEHNR, FQNEAQ (reference sequence). Here the CDR3 reads CSSSLGGVQKNTGELFF. The CDR3 coding sequence is TGTTCCAGCAGCTTAGGGGGGGTACAGAAGAACACCGGGGAGCTGTTTTTT.

Concerning this clone itself: The junction departs from the called germline gene at one end, perhaps through a read error. The genes are TRBV7-7 and TRBJ2-5, with TRBD1 matching over 9 bases. The CDR3 has 16 amino acids. Germline V gene lookup returns CDR1 SSHAT and CDR2 FNYEAQ (reference sequence). This chain's CDR3 is CASSLGDRAGQETQYF. Written as DNA, the CDR3 is TGTGCTAGCAGCTTAGGGGACAGGGCGGGCCAAGAGACCCAGTACTTC.

V usage is TRBV5-1 and J usage is TRBJ2-1; 8 nucleotides agree with TRBD2. CDR3 length equals 15 residues. Per the germline V gene, CDR1 is SGHRS and CDR2 is YFSETQ. The J segment lost 7 bases and the V segment lost 3 bases, leaving 9 bases of the junction unmatched. CDR3 DNA: TGCGCCAGCAGCTCTAGCGGGTTGGGAAGGAATGAGCAGTTCTTC. Translated: CASSSSGLGRNEQFF.